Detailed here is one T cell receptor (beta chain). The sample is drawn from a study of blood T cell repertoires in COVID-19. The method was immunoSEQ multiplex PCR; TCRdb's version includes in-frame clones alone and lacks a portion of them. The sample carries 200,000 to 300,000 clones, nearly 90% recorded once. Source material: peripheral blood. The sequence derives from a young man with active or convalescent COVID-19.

The CDR3 loop reads CASSSSGGTYEQYF. As DNA, the CDR3 is TGTGCCAGCAGCTCCTCCGGCGGGACCTACGAGCAGTACTTC. The chain carries TRBV7-8 and TRBJ2-7, with D possibly being TRBD2 (6 bases). Trimming removed 4 bases at V and 2 bases at J, with 12 bases between. This CDR3 is built from 14 residues. Germline V gene data show CDR1 as SGHVS and CDR2 as FQNEAQ.